This T cell receptor (beta chain) originates from a study of CD8 T cells in ankylosing spondylitis. This clonotype occurred many times. Its antigen is not known. General study results and limits: A motif in TCR beta, a set of seven to nine highly homologous variants, appeared characteristic of ankylosing spondylitis blood. Clones tied to disease were said to be significantly enriched in matched ankylosing spondylitis synovial fluid. Earlier authors reported some of these motif variants in reactive arthritis synovial fluid and blood.

Between the trimmed V and J ends, which lost 4 bases and 0 bases, there was a span of 8 bases. CDR3 length: 13 amino acids. Germline V CDR1 and CDR2: SQVTM, ANQGSEA. Quantitative 5'-RACE with molecular barcodes generated TCR beta libraries. TCRdb re-analysed the 5' RACE reads in MiXCR, keeping a single row per CDR3 protein. The table records 250,000 to 350,000 distinct CDR3 sequences, 15% to 25% of them present only once. The source of this sequence is a male donor with ankylosing spondylitis or in good health (not recorded which). The sample comprised blood, either unsorted or a sorted T cell fraction (not recorded which). The chain links TRBV29-1 to TRBJ2-3; either TRBD1 or TRBD2 may fit D (5 bases each). CDR3 nucleotides: TGCAGCGTTGCGGGACGGAGCACAGATACGCAGTATTTT. Translation: CSVAGRSTDTQYF.